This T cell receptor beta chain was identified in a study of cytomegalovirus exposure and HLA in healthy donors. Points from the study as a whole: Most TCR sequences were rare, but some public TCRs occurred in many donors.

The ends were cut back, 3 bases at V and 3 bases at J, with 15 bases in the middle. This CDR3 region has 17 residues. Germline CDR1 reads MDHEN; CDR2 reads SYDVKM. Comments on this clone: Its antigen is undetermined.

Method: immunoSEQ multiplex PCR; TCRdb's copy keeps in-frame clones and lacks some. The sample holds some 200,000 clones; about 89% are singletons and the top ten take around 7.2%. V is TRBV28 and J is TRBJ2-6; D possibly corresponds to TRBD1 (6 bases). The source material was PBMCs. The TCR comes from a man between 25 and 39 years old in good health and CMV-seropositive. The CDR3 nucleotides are TGTGCCAGCAGTTTCCCTGTCACAGGGTATGGGGCCAACGTCCTGACTTTC. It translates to CASSFPVTGYGANVLTF.